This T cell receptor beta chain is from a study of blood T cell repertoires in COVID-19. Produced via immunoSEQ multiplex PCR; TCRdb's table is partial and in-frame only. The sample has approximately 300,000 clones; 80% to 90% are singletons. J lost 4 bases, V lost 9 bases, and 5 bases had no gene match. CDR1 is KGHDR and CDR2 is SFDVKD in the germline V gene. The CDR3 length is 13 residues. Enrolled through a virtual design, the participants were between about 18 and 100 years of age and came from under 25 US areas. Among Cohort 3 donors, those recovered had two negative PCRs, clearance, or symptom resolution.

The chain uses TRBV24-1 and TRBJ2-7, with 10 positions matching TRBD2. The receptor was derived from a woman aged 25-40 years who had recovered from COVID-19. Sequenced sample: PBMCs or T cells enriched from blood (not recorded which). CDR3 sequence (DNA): TGTGCCACCCGCGGGACTAGCGATTACGAGCAGTACTTC. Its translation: CATRGTSDYEQYF.